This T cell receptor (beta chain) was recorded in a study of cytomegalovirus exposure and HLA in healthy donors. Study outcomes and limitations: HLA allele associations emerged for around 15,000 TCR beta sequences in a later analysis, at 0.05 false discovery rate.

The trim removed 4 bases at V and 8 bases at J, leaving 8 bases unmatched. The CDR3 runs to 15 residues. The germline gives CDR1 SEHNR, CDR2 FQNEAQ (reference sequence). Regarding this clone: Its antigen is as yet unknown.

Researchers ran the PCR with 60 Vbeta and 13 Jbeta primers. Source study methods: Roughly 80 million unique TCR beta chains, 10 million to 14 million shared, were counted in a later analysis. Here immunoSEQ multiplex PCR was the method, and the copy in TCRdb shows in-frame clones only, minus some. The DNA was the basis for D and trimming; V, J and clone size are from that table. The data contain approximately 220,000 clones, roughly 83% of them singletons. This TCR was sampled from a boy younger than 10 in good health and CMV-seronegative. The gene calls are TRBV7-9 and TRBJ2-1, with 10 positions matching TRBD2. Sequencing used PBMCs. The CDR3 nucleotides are TGTGCCAGCAGCTCTAAAGCGGGGGGGCTCGATGAGCAGTTCTTC. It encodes CASSSKAGGLDEQFF.